This note documents a single TCR beta chain sequence. The target antigen is unknown. Trimming took 4 bases from V and 0 from J, leaving 13 bases between them. Germline CDR1 is SGHAT and CDR2 is FQNNGV. The CDR3 sequence is 16 residues long. These data originate in a study of shared clonotypes between healthy human individuals. Investigators spread the genomic DNA of each subset evenly over several immunoSEQ plates. The repertoire was sequenced with immunoSEQ multiplex PCR; TCRdb's copy has only in-frame clones and lacks some. Among 2.3 million or so clones listed, 85% to 95% were seen once. Overall study results and limits: Estimated clonotype richness was generally higher in naive than memory subsets.

This receptor was identified in a man in his late teens or twenties in good health. Some clones in this sample may be carry-over from other donors' samples. The chain uses TRBV11-2 and TRBJ1-5; D is unresolved. Sequencing used naive CD4+ T cells from PBMCs. The subset was: CD45RA+ positively selected. Written as DNA, the CDR3 is TGTGCCAGCAGCTCGGAGACTTACTATAGCAATCAGCCCCAGCATTTT. It is translated as CASSSETYYSNQPQHF.